This T cell receptor beta chain derives from a study of blood T cell repertoires in COVID-19. Study summary: PBMCs, B-cell-depleted T cells, or T cells were the source of the cDNA or gDNA that made up the material.

The CDR3 consists of 16 residues. The V gene's germline CDR1 is LGHDT and CDR2 YNNKEL (reference sequence). Trimming removed 0 bases from V and 2 bases from J, with 14 bases in between. Some clones are missing from TCRdb's copy, which holds only in-frame ones; the method was immunoSEQ multiplex PCR. This table has around 220,000 clones, approximately 86% appearing once. This chain joins TRBV3-1 (or the pseudogene TRBV3-2) and TRBJ2-7; perhaps TRBD2 as D (6 bases). The sample consisted of PBMCs or T cells enriched from blood (not recorded which). This receptor was identified in a woman aged 45-65 years with acute COVID-19. DNA of the CDR3: TGTGCCAGCAGCCAAGATTTGACGGGAGCCCCCTACGAGCAGTACTTC. Translated, it gives CASSQDLTGAPYEQYF.